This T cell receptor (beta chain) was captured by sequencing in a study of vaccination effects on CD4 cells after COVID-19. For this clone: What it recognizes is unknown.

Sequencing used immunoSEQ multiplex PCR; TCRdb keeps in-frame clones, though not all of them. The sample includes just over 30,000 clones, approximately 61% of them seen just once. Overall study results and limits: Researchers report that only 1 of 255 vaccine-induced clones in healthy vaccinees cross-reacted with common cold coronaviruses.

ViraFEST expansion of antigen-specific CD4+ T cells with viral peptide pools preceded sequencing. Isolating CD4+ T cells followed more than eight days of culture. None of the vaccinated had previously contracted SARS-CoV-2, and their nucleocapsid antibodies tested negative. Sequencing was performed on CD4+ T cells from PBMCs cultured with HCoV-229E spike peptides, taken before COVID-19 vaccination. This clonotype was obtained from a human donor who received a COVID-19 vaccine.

The CDR3 nucleotides are TGCAGCGTTGACAGGGAATGGCGAGAGACCCAGTACTTC. Amino acids: CSVDREWRETQYF. The chain has TRBV29-1 and TRBJ2-5; D is possibly TRBD1 (5 bases). The CDR3 extends over 13 amino acids. The V end lost 3 bases, the J end lost 4 bases, and 12 bases lay between the germline ends. Germline V CDR1 and CDR2: SQVTM, ANQGSEA.